These T cell receptor beta chains were read from a single sample in a study of regulatory T cells in long-lasting Graves disease. TCRdb reprocessed the multiplex PCR reads via MiXCR and lists one record per CDR3 protein. The repertoire holds about 430,000 distinct CDR3 sequences, with approximately 16% as singletons. The same data also went into a second study, on T cells in Graves' hyperthyroidism and ophthalmopathy.

The sequences come from peripheral blood mononuclear cells (PBMCs), collected at new diagnosis, from a patient treated with antithyroid drugs. These receptors were obtained from a woman in her thirties or forties with Graves disease. The CDR3 runs from the conserved cysteine through the conserved F or W. A D gene is named only where the DNA matches it firmly. For some rows the clone size is stated as once, few or many, or as a class when expanded; others skip it.

j_call d_call clone_size v_call cdr3_aa cdr3_nt
TRBJ1-5 TRBD1 few TRBV7-2 CASSLLPGQGHQPQHF TGTGCCAGCAGCTTGCTCCCGGGACAGGGTCATCAGCCCCAGCATTTT
TRBJ2-4 . few TRBV10-2 CASRERTIAKNIQYF TGCGCCAGCAGGGAGAGAACGATAGCCAAAAACATTCAGTACTTC
TRBJ2-1 TRBD2 many TRBV12-3/TRBV12-4 CASTQPFGLAGGYEQFF TGTGCCAGCACTCAACCATTCGGACTAGCGGGAGGGTATGAGCAGTTCTTC
TRBJ2-3 TRBD2 many TRBV6-2/TRBV6-3 CASSNWTSREADTQYF TGTGCCAGCAGTAATTGGACTAGTAGGGAGGCAGATACGCAGTATTTT
TRBJ1-3 . . TRBV9 CASSVVGGSGNTIYF TGTGCCAGCAGCGTAGTGGGGGGCTCTGGAAACACCATATATTTT
TRBJ2-6 . . TRBV27 CASSFVGANVLTF TGTGCCAGCAGTTTCGTTGGGGCCAACGTCCTGACTTTC
TRBJ1-1 . . TRBV5-5 CASSLGYPGAGTEAFF TGTGCCAGCAGCTTGGGGTACCCAGGGGCAGGCACTGAAGCTTTCTTT
TRBJ2-5 . many TRBV12-3/TRBV12-4 CASSPTLETQYF TGTGCCAGCAGTCCGACTTTGGAGACCCAGTACTTC
TRBJ2-2 . few TRBV6-1 CASRSGTFTGELFF TGTGCCAGCAGATCCGGGACTTTTACCGGGGAGCTGTTTTTT
TRBJ2-7 TRBD1 many TRBV24-1 CATSDLPTDDRGAGEQYF TGTGCCACCAGTGATTTACCCACCGACGACAGGGGAGCGGGCGAGCAGTACTTC
TRBJ1-4 . . TRBV5-1 CASATGGAREKLFF TGCGCCAGCGCCACTGGGGGGGCGCGTGAAAAACTGTTTTTT
TRBJ2-1 . many TRBV29-1 CSVKSVAGQQFF TGCAGCGTAAAAAGTGTAGCAGGACAGCAGTTCTTC
TRBJ1-5 TRBD1 . TRBV6-1 CASGQGVGQPQHF TGTGCCAGCGGACAGGGGGTCGGCCAGCCCCAGCATTTT
TRBJ2-3 . . TRBV12-3/TRBV12-4 CASSFVARGSTDTQYF TGTGCCAGCAGTTTTGTGGCTAGGGGGAGCACAGATACGCAGTATTTT
TRBJ2-3 TRBD2 many TRBV10-3 CAISATSGRRTDTQYF TGTGCCATCAGTGCGACTAGCGGGAGAAGGACAGATACGCAGTATTTT
TRBJ2-1 TRBD2 . TRBV20-1 CSASGASGYNEQFF TGCAGTGCTAGTGGGGCTAGCGGCTACAATGAGCAGTTCTTC
TRBJ2-5 . many TRBV20-1 CSARRGGETQYF TGCAGTGCTAGAAGGGGCGGAGAGACCCAGTACTTC
TRBJ1-2 . few TRBV4-1 CASSLAGFNTYGYTF TGCGCCAGCAGCCTCGCTGGTTTTAACACCTATGGCTACACCTTC
TRBJ2-1 TRBD1 few TRBV6-2/TRBV6-3 CAISSWDRGNEQFF TGTGCCATCTCCTCGTGGGACAGAGGCAATGAGCAGTTCTTC